This T cell receptor (beta chain) was sequenced in a study of T cell responses to AZD1222 COVID-19 vaccine. The study, taken as a whole, reports: Most donors were white British, females outnumbered males, and clonal diversity was possibly underestimated. Baseline seropositivity occurred in only 5 to 7 AZD1222 recipients.

Clones were sequenced by immunoSEQ multiplex PCR, and TCRdb holds only the in-frame ones, with some missing. The sample includes 75,000 to 80,000 clones, roughly nine tenths of them seen just once. About this clone itself: The antigen remains undetermined.

Trimming took off 9 bases at V and 4 bases at J, with 14 bases between the two ends. Germline CDR1 reads MNHEY; CDR2 reads SVGAGI. The CDR3 consists of 13 residues. Source: peripheral blood, taken 28 days after the second AZD1222 dose. The origin of this receptor is an adult who received the AZD1222 COVID-19 vaccine. This chain uses TRBV6-5 with TRBJ2-3; the D gene could be TRBD1 or TRBD2 (6 bases each). DNA of the CDR3: TGTGCCAGTAAGGGGGGCCTCTCAGATACGCAGTATTTT. Its protein is CASKGGLSDTQYF.